The sequence of this T cell receptor (beta chain) was determined in a study of blood T cell repertoires in COVID-19. Turning to the study itself: The United States, Italy and Spain supplied acute and convalescent COVID-19 samples. The cDNA or gDNA used as material had been derived from T cells, B-cell-depleted T cells, or PBMCs.

Per the original methods: Nucleated cell counts were estimated from reference gene primer amplification. The method was immunoSEQ multiplex PCR; TCRdb's version includes in-frame clones alone and lacks a portion of them. The DNA gave D and trimming, while V, J and clone size come from that table. The repertoire has around 160,000 clones, 75% to 85% of them found once; the top ten carry approximately 9.2%. The ends lost 1 base at V and 8 bases at J; junction bases unmatched: 3. The CDR3 length is 13 residues. The germline CDR1 and CDR2 sequences are SGHRS and YFSETQ. Sequenced: peripheral blood. The chain couples TRBV5-1 to TRBJ1-5; TRBD1 agrees at 7 bases. The TCR comes from a human donor with acute or convalescent COVID-19. The donor label of this sample is uncertain. DNA for the CDR3: TGCGCCAGCAGCTTGACAGGGGAAGAGCCCCAGCATTTT. Translated, it gives CASSLTGEEPQHF.